A single sample gave rise to the 31 T cell receptor beta chains below, sequenced in a study of neurological immune-mediated disorders. Each CDR3 protein is one row after TCRdb ran MiXCR on the 5' RACE reads. Here the sample spans around 44,000 distinct CDR3 sequences, about 14% being singletons. The sample taken for sequencing was CD4+ T cells from blood. All receptors derive from an older woman with HTLV-1-associated myelopathy (HAM/TSP).

This clonotype came up many times. The chain has TRBV5-1 and TRBJ1-1; D gene ambiguous. V was pared by 4 bases and J by 3 bases, with 10 bases between. CDR1 and CDR2 from the germline V gene are SGHRS and YFSETQ. This CDR3 is 13 amino acids long. CDR3 protein: CASSRPGDTEAFF. In DNA, the CDR3 is TGCGCCAGCAGCCGACCTGGCGACACTGAAGCTTTCTTT. The full variable domain, completed using reference TRBV5-1 and TRBJ1-1, is KAGVTQTPRYLIKTRGQQVTLSCSPISGHRSVSWYQQTPGQGLQFLFEYFSETQRNKGNFPGRFSGRQFSNSRSEMNVSTLELGDSALYLCASSRPGDTEAFFGQGTRLTVV.

This clonotype turned up a few times. The chain couples TRBV28 to TRBJ2-7; possible D gene TRBD2, 5 bases. The germline gives CDR1 MDHEN, CDR2 SYDVKM. V lost 2 bases and J 0 bases, leaving 14 bases between the germline ends. The CDR3 runs to 16 residues. DNA of the CDR3: TGTGCCAGCAGTTTAGTGGGTTCGGGGATCTCCTACGAGCAGTACTTC. Translated: CASSLVGSGISYEQYF. Together with reference TRBV28 and TRBJ2-7, the CDR3 gives the full variable domain: DVKVTQSSRYLVKRTGEKVFLECVQDMDHENMFWYRQDPGLGLRLIYFSYDVKMKEKGDIPEGYSVSREKKERFSLILESASTNQTSMYLCASSLVGSGISYEQYFGPGTRLTVT.

This clonotype was recorded many times. This chain connects TRBV30 to TRBJ1-3; D is undetermined. The germline V and J ends were trimmed by 5 bases and 3 bases, with 8 bases remaining between them. Germline V gene lookup returns CDR1 GTSNPN and CDR2 SVGIG (reference sequence). The CDR3 is 12 residues long. The CDR3, as DNA: TGTGCCTGGGACAAGGGTGGAAACACCATATATTTT. As protein: CAWDKGGNTIYF.

This clonotype was seen once. The chain carries TRBV29-1 and TRBJ1-2, with D unresolved. The CDR3 is made up of 12 amino acids. Trimming left V 6 bases short and J 6 bases short, with 14 bases between. Germline V gene lookup returns CDR1 SQVTM and CDR2 ANQGSEA. The CDR3 nucleotides are TGCAGCGTCTCGTGCGTGGGCGATGGCTACACCTTC. This encodes CSVSCVGDGYTF.

This clonotype was found many times. V is TRBV7-6 and J is TRBJ1-1; 9 bases fit TRBD1. Germline V lookup: CDR1 SGHVS, CDR2 FNYEAQ. V lost 1 base and J lost 5; bases outside the gene matches: 2. CDR3 length: 14 amino acids. The CDR3 DNA reads as TGTGCCAGCAGCTTAGACAGGGGGCGGACTGAAGCTTTCTTT. It encodes CASSLDRGRTEAFF.

This clonotype was seen repeatedly, ten times or more. The chain recombines TRBV20-1 with TRBJ2-5; 9 positions match TRBD1. The CDR3 runs 17 residues. Germline V CDR1 and CDR2: DFQATT, SNEGSKA (reference sequence). V dropped 1 base and J dropped 5; count of bases not matched to a gene: 14. This CDR3 is CSARGQGVSPNRETQYF. DNA of the CDR3: TGCAGTGCTAGAGGACAGGGGGTATCACCCAATAGGGAGACCCAGTACTTC.

This clonotype was seen at least ten times. The chain combines TRBV6-5 with TRBJ1-2, with TRBD1 matching 10 bases. Germline values: CDR1 MNHEY, CDR2 SVGAGI. CDR3 length equals 12 residues. The V and J ends lost 10 bases and 8 bases, in that order; junction bases with no gene match: 7. This CDR3 is CATRDRGWGYTF. CDR3 bases: TGTGCCACCCGGGACAGGGGATGGGGCTACACCTTC.

This clonotype was observed at least ten times. The CDR3 DNA is TGTGCCAGCAGCTACCACAGGGGAGGTGAAGCTTTCTTT. Translation gives CASSYHRGGEAFF. J is TRBJ1-1 and V is TRBV5-8; TRBD1 matches at 7 bases. After removal of 3 bases from V and 7 bases from J, the junction contained 6 bases not matched to a gene. The CDR3 has 13 amino acids. Germline CDR1 and CDR2: SGHTS and YDEGEE. Combining the CDR3 with reference TRBV5-8 and TRBJ1-1 gives the whole variable domain EAGVTQSPTHLIKTRGQQATLRCSPISGHTSVYWYQQALGLGLQFLLWYDEGEERNRGNFPPRFSGRQFPNYSSELNVNALELEDSALYLCASSYHRGGEAFFGQGTRLTVV.

The table lists this clonotype with many counts. The V and J genes are TRBV15 and TRBJ1-2; TRBD1 agrees at 9 bases. V was pared by 5 bases and J by 9 bases, with 10 bases of the junction left unmatched. The CDR3 runs 14 residues. Germline CDR1 and CDR2: LNHNV and YYDKDF (reference sequence). The CDR3 reads CATSGTGGSGSYTF. The CDR3 DNA is TGTGCCACCAGCGGAACAGGGGGCTCGGGGAGCTACACCTTC.

V and J are TRBV5-1 and TRBJ2-1, with D possibly TRBD1 on 7 matching bases. CDR3 size: 15 residues. Per the germline V gene, CDR1 is SGHRS and CDR2 is YFSETQ. With 4 bases removed from V and 7 bases from J, the gap between germline ends came to 18 bases. The CDR3 region has the DNA TGCGCCAGCAGCCGGAGGGGAGAGGGGGCAAATGAGCAGTTCTTC. Protein: CASSRRGEGANEQFF. Full variable domain (outside the CDR3, taken from reference TRBV5-1 and TRBJ2-1): KAGVTQTPRYLIKTRGQQVTLSCSPISGHRSVSWYQQTPGQGLQFLFEYFSETQRNKGNFPGRFSGRQFSNSRSEMNVSTLELGDSALYLCASSRRGEGANEQFFGPGTRLTVL.

This clonotype showed up many times. The chain links TRBV6-1 to TRBJ1-6; tentative D call: TRBD1 (6 bases). In germline, CDR1 is MNHNS, CDR2 SASEGT. V was shortened by 6 bases and J by 8 bases, with 17 bases between the two germline ends. This CDR3 is 15 amino acids long. In DNA, the CDR3 is TGTGCCAGCAGCCTCGAAGGGGGGTTGGATTCACCCCTCCACTTT. Its protein is CASSLEGGLDSPLHF.

This clonotype was seen at least ten times. The genes are TRBV2 and TRBJ2-1, with 7 bases matching TRBD2. V was clipped by 6 bases and J by 8 bases; unmatched bases: 13. This CDR3 is 15 amino acids long. In germline, CDR1 is SNHLY, CDR2 FYNNEI. The CDR3: CASRGSGVGEDEQFF. The CDR3 DNA follows: TGTGCCAGCAGAGGCAGCGGGGTTGGTGAAGATGAGCAGTTCTTC.

This clonotype appeared many times. This chain uses TRBV2 with TRBJ1-5; D perhaps matches TRBD1 (5 bases). There are 15 residues in the CDR3. Trimming cost V 3 bases and J 7 bases, with 16 bases left between them. Germline V gene data show CDR1 as SNHLY and CDR2 as FYNNEI. The CDR3 DNA reads as TGTGCCAGCAGTGATCCGATCCGGGCAGGGCAGCCCCAGCATTTT. Its protein product is CASSDPIRAGQPQHF.

This clonotype was seen repeatedly, ten times or more. This chain uses TRBV20-1 with TRBJ2-5, with 9 positions matching TRBD2. The CDR3 length is 14 residues. Germline CDR1 reads DFQATT; CDR2 reads SNEGSKA (reference sequence). The CDR3 nucleotides read TGCACCCTCGCGACTAGCGGACGACAAGAGACCCAGTACTTC. This gives the protein CTLATSGRQETQYF.

This clonotype came up many times. The chain couples TRBV7-9 to TRBJ1-3, with 7 bases that match TRBD1. Germline V lookup: CDR1 SEHNR, CDR2 FQNEAQ (reference sequence). The CDR3 totals 15 residues. V was clipped by 1 base and J by 0 bases; unmatched bases: 0. The CDR3 DNA sequence: TGTGCCAGCAGCTTAGGGGACAGCTCTGGAAACACCATATATTTT. Amino acids: CASSLGDSSGNTIYF.

At least ten counts were recorded for this clonotype. V and J are TRBV6-6 and TRBJ1-2; 9 bases map to TRBD1. V gave up 6 bases and J gave up 4 bases; unmatched junction bases: 3. The CDR3 runs 13 residues. From germline, CDR1 is MNHNY and CDR2 SVGAGI (reference sequence). Written as DNA, the CDR3 is TGTGCCAGCAGAAGGGGACAGGGCTATGGCTACACCTTC. Translating gives CASRRGQGYGYTF.

The V gene is TRBV19, the J gene TRBJ1-1; no definite D call. The germline CDR1 and CDR2 sequences are LNHDA and SQIVND (reference sequence). V was cut by 5 bases and J by 3 bases, with 19 bases left in between. This CDR3 contains 16 residues. DNA for the CDR3: TGTGCCAGTAGTGTTACCCCCGGGAGAGGGTACACTGAAGCTTTCTTT. Residues: CASSVTPGRGYTEAFF.

This clonotype was observed at least ten times. The V and J genes are TRBV20-1 and TRBJ2-3; tentative D call: TRBD2 (6 bases). The length of the CDR3 is 16 residues. Deletions cut 0 bases from V and 2 bases from J, with 15 bases between. Germline CDR1 and CDR2: DFQATT and SNEGSKA (reference sequence). CDR3 bases: TGCAGTGCTAGAGAATTTTCAGGAGGGGACACAGATACGCAGTATTTT. Amino acid sequence: CSAREFSGGDTDTQYF.

Many counts were recorded for this clonotype. V is TRBV5-1 and J is TRBJ1-3, with 9 bases identical to TRBD1. The germline gives CDR1 SGHRS, CDR2 YFSETQ. This CDR3 region has 15 residues. The junction had 5 bases not matched to a gene; V was cut back by 3 bases and J by 4 bases. CDR3 coding DNA: TGCGCCAGCAGCTCGACAGGGGGATCGGGAAACACCATATATTTT. Translated: CASSSTGGSGNTIYF. Using reference TRBV5-1 and TRBJ1-3 for the parts outside the CDR3, the full variable domain is KAGVTQTPRYLIKTRGQQVTLSCSPISGHRSVSWYQQTPGQGLQFLFEYFSETQRNKGNFPGRFSGRQFSNSRSEMNVSTLELGDSALYLCASSSTGGSGNTIYFGEGSWLTVV.

This clonotype was seen at least ten times. The chain couples TRBV6-1 to TRBJ2-1; 7 positions agree with TRBD1. Germline CDR1 MNHNS, CDR2 SASEGT. This CDR3 is built from 15 residues. Trimming removed 1 base from V and 2 bases from J; junction bases left unmatched: 2. In nucleotides, the CDR3 is TGTGCCAGCAGTGAAGACAGGGGTACCTACAATGAGCAGTTCTTC. It translates to CASSEDRGTYNEQFF.

In this sample, this clonotype turned up many times. The J gene is TRBJ2-7, the V gene TRBV11-2; D is uncertain. V lost 7 bases to trimming and J lost 3 bases, with 13 bases between them. From germline, CDR1 is SGHAT and CDR2 FQNNGV. The CDR3 runs 13 residues. The CDR3 sequence is CASKGWTNYEQYF. The CDR3 DNA reads as TGTGCCAGCAAAGGTTGGACGAACTACGAGCAGTACTTC.

This clonotype was picked up many times. The genes are TRBV20-1 and TRBJ2-3; 12 bases agree with TRBD2. The CDR3 covers 14 residues. CDR1 and CDR2 from the germline V gene are DFQATT and SNEGSKA (reference sequence). Losses at the gene ends were 4 bases for V and 6 bases for J; bases not matched to a gene: 5. CDR3 DNA: TGCAGTGCTAAATCTAGCGGGGGGGTGGATACGCAGTATTTT. It codes for CSAKSSGGVDTQYF.

This clonotype was seen a few times. J is TRBJ1-1 and V is TRBV10-3; 7 nucleotides line up with TRBD1. The J segment lost 4 bases and the V segment lost 3 bases, leaving 5 bases of the junction unmatched. The germline V gene encodes CDR1 ENHRY and CDR2 SYGVKD. The CDR3 covers 14 residues. DNA for the CDR3: TGTGCCATCAGTGAATTGTCAGGGGGCACTGAAGCTTTCTTT. Amino acids: CAISELSGGTEAFF.

Ten or more counts support this clonotype. CDR3 bases: TGCGCCAGCAGCTTGACTGGGGCGGACACTGAAGCTTTCTTT. Translated, it gives CASSLTGADTEAFF. The chain recombines TRBV5-1 with TRBJ1-1, with D possibly being TRBD1 (5 bases). Germline CDR1 is SGHRS and CDR2 is YFSETQ. CDR3 length: 14 amino acids. The V gene lost 1 base and the J gene lost 3 bases, with 10 bases spanning the gap.

This clonotype showed up many times. J is TRBJ1-3 and V is TRBV6-5; 10 bases line up with TRBD1. Germline V gene lookup returns CDR1 MNHEY and CDR2 SVGAGI. Trimming cost V 2 bases and J 4 bases; bases outside gene matches: 5. This CDR3 contains 16 residues. The CDR3 sequence is CASSYETGGQGNTIYF. In nucleotides, the CDR3 is TGTGCCAGCAGTTACGAGACAGGGGGCCAAGGAAACACCATATATTTT.

V gene TRBV30 combines with J gene TRBJ1-2; D gene unclear. With 0 bases removed from V and 7 bases from J, the gap between germline ends came to 15 bases. The germline CDR1 and CDR2 sequences are GTSNPN and SVGIG (reference sequence). The CDR3 has 14 residues. CDR3 amino acids: CAWSVRSRAIGYTF. CDR3 nucleotide sequence: TGTGCCTGGAGTGTAAGGAGTAGGGCAATTGGCTACACCTTC.

In its sample, this clonotype was seen a few times. J is TRBJ1-1 and V is TRBV18; D uncertain. The CDR3 spans 13 residues. Germline assignment: CDR1 KGHSH and CDR2 LQKENI. Trimming stripped 2 bases from V and 1 base from J, with 5 bases between. The CDR3, as DNA: TGTGCCAGCTCACCAGGGGAGAACACTGAAGCTTTCTTT. This encodes CASSPGENTEAFF.

This clonotype has at least ten counts. The rearrangement uses TRBV5-8 and TRBJ2-5; D is unresolved. The CDR3 covers 12 residues. The germline CDR1 and CDR2 sequences are SGHTS and YDEGEE. V was pared by 0 bases and J by 5 bases, with 5 bases between. The CDR3 nucleotides read TGTGCCAGCAGCTTGGTGGGGGAGACCCAGTACTTC. This translates into CASSLVGETQYF.

This clonotype rates as medium-sized. J is TRBJ2-1 and V is TRBV4-1, with TRBD2 matching 15 bases. The V segment lost 3 bases and the J segment 2 bases; nucleotides outside the gene matches: 8. CDR1 and CDR2 from the germline V gene are MGHRA and YSYEKL. The CDR3 length is 19 residues. Written as DNA, the CDR3 is TGCGCCAGCAGCCACCCGGGACTAGCGGGGGGTGCCACCTACAATGAGCAGTTCTTC. Amino acid sequence: CASSHPGLAGGATYNEQFF.

This clonotype was detected ten times or more. The gene calls are TRBV29-1 and TRBJ2-5, with 9 bases identical to TRBD1. The junction had 8 bases not matched to a gene; V was cut back by 7 bases and J by 5 bases. The CDR3 runs 13 residues. Germline CDR1 is SQVTM and CDR2 is ANQGSEA. CDR3 in DNA: TGCAGCGGGACCGGGACAGGGTGGGAGACCCAGTACTTC. It encodes CSGTGTGWETQYF.

This clonotype was recorded many times. This chain links TRBV4-1 with TRBJ1-5, with D maybe TRBD1 (6 bases). The germline V and J ends were trimmed by 1 base and 2 bases, with 12 bases remaining between them. Looked up from germline, CDR1 is MGHRA and CDR2 is YSYEKL. The CDR3 contains 16 residues. DNA for the CDR3: TGCGCCAGCAGCCAAGGGGGGGCGTACGGCAATCAGCCCCAGCATTTT. Its protein product is CASSQGGAYGNQPQHF.